The clone carrying this T cell receptor (beta chain) has just a few counts. The V end was cut by 7 bases, the J end by 1 base, with 11 bases between. The CDR3 extends over 14 amino acids. The germline CDR1 and CDR2 sequences are LNHDA and SQIVND (reference sequence). TCR alpha and TCR beta cDNA libraries carrying sample barcodes and UMIs were produced by 5'RACE using constant-segment primers. TCRdb used MiXCR to reprocess the 5' RACE reads, holding one entry per CDR3 protein. Of 550,000 to 700,000 distinct CDR3 sequences listed, 15% to 20% are singletons. This sample stems from a study of T-cell memory formation after mild COVID-19.

The material sequenced was PBMCs or a T cell subset sorted from them (not recorded which). The receptor was isolated from an adult woman who had mild COVID-19 (a few samples of this study predate the infection). Cell type and time point are not known. The V and J genes are TRBV19 and TRBJ2-1; no definite D call. The CDR3 DNA is TGTGCCAGTACCCAGGCAGGATCCTACAATGAGCAGTTCTTC. This sequence encodes CASTQAGSYNEQFF.